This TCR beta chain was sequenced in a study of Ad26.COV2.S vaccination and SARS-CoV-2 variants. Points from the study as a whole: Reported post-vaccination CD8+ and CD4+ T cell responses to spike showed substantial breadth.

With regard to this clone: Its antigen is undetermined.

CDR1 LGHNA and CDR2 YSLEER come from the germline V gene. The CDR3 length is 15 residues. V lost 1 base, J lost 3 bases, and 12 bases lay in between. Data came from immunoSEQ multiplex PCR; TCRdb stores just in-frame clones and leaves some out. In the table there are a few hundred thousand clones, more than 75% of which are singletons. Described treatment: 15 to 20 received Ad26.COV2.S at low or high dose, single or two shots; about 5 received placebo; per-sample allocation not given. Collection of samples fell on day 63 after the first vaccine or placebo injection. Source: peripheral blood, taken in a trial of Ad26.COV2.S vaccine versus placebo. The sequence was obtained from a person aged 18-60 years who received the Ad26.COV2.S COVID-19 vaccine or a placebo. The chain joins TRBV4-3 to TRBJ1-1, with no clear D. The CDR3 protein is CASSQGPRAYTEAFF. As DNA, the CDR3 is TGCGCCAGCAGCCAAGGGCCTAGGGCGTACACTGAAGCTTTCTTT.